A single count supports the clone carrying this TCR beta chain. This entry belongs to a study of blood T cell repertoires in COVID-19. Overall study context: COVID-19 samples from acute and convalescent phases originated in the United States, Italy and Spain. PBMCs, B-cell-depleted T cells, or T cells were the source of the cDNA or gDNA that made up the material.

In the source study's methods: Amplification of reference gene primers provided the estimated nucleated cell counts. The table came from immunoSEQ multiplex PCR; TCRdb's copy has only in-frame clones and leaves some out. For V, J and clone size, that table is used; D and trimming come from the DNA. The table records about 65,000 clones, around 90% of them present only once. The CDR3 sequence is 18 residues long. Germline V gene lookup returns CDR1 KGHDR and CDR2 SFDVKD. V was cut by 8 bases and J by 0 bases, with 24 bases left in between. Specimen: peripheral blood. The receptor was isolated from a man between 60 and 75 years old with acute or convalescent COVID-19. The chain joins TRBV24-1 to TRBJ1-1; D uncertain. In DNA form, the CDR3 reads TGTGCCACCATTCTATTAAAGGCGGGTCAGGACTTGAACACTGAAGCTTTCTTT. Amino acids: CATILLKAGQDLNTEAFF.